One sample yielded the 4 T cell receptor beta chains listed below, sequenced in a study of T cell responses to AZD1222 COVID-19 vaccine. Some clones are missing from TCRdb's copy, which holds only in-frame ones; the method was immunoSEQ multiplex PCR. Among over 60,000 clones listed, around 89% were seen once. Sequencing was performed on peripheral blood, taken 28 days after the second dose of the MenACWY control vaccine. These receptors were collected from an adult who received the MenACWY meningococcal vaccine as a control.

This sequence joins TRBV5-4 and TRBJ2-1; 8 nucleotides line up with TRBD2. After removal of 4 bases from V and 5 bases from J, the junction contained 8 bases not matched to a gene. Germline-derived CDR1 and CDR2 are SGHNT and YYREEE (reference sequence). CDR3 length: 15 residues. CDR3 sequence (DNA): TGTGCCAGCAGCCCCGGACTAGCACTCCACAATGAGCAGTTCTTC. This codes for CASSPGLALHNEQFF. Using reference TRBV5-4 and TRBJ2-1 for the parts outside the CDR3, the full variable domain is ETGVTQSPTHLIKTRGQQVTLRCSSQSGHNTVSWYQQALGQGPQFIFQYYREEENGRGNFPPRFSGLQFPNYSSELNVNALELDDSALYLCASSPGLALHNEQFFGPGTRLTVL.

DNA for the CDR3: TGTGCCAGCAGCTTAGATAGGGGAGAGACCCAGTACTTC. The encoded protein is CASSLDRGETQYF. The chain uses TRBV7-7 and TRBJ2-5, with a tentative D call TRBD1 (5 bases). The CDR3 is 13 amino acids. V lost 1 base to trimming and J lost 4 bases, with 7 bases between them. From germline, CDR1 is SSHAT and CDR2 FNYEAQ (reference sequence).

This clone occurred once. Written as DNA, the CDR3 is TGTGCCAGCAGTTTAGACGGAAAAACTGAAGCTTTCTTT. This encodes CASSLDGKTEAFF. This sequence joins TRBV28 and TRBJ1-1; D remains unclear. Germline CDR1 and CDR2: MDHEN and SYDVKM. The length of the CDR3 is 13 residues. The germline V and J ends were trimmed by 2 bases and 5 bases, with 9 bases remaining between them.

The CDR3 loop reads CASSEAGETQYF. The CDR3 bases are TGTGCCAGCAGTGAAGCTGGGGAGACCCAGTACTTC. The chain joins TRBV2 to TRBJ2-5, with D uncertain. Trimming pared 0 bases from V and 5 bases from J, leaving 4 bases between. The length of the CDR3 is 12 residues. The V gene's germline CDR1 is SNHLY and CDR2 FYNNEI.